This T cell receptor (beta chain) was captured by sequencing in a study of molecular identifiers for immune sequencing clone quantification. Germline V gene data show CDR1 as LGHNA and CDR2 as YNFKEQ. This CDR3 is 14 amino acids long. Libraries of naive CD8 cells were prepared from 20,000 to 1,000,000 sorted cells using 10%, 30% or 50% RNA. A word on this clonotype: Mismatch with germline at one junction end may stem from a read error.

MiXCR, applied by TCRdb to the PCR reads, yields one record per CDR3 protein. The data hold 62,000 or so distinct CDR3 sequences, with roughly 18% observed a single time. The clonotype comes from a human donor in good health. Some libraries in this study had Jurkat cell RNA spiked in. The V and J genes are TRBV4-2 and TRBJ2-7, with D perhaps TRBD1 or TRBD2 (5 bases each). Sequenced: naive CD8+ T cells from blood, with Jurkat cell RNA spiked in. As for subset: FACS-sorted CD8+CD4-CCR7+CD45RA+ naive T cells. The CDR3 DNA is TGTGCCAGCGGCCAAGAGGGACGGACCTACGAGCAGTACTTC. Its translation: CASGQEGRTYEQYF.